This TCR beta chain is from a study of identical twins. Findings of the study overall: Findings depended on cross-sectional statistics rather than tracking the same donors.

Germline-derived CDR1 and CDR2 are MDHEN and SYDVKM. V dropped 6 bases and J dropped 4 bases, with 15 bases sitting between them. The CDR3 is 14 residues long. cDNA carried unique molecular identifiers, and a universal primer site was added by template switching. TCRdb recomputed calls from the 5' RACE reads with MiXCR, one row per CDR3 protein. The sample records 650,000 to 800,000 distinct CDR3 sequences, around 8.3% being singletons. To note about this clonotype: What it binds is unknown.

Separately, the same data were catalogued under a study of yellow fever vaccine responses in identical twins.

The sequencing input was PBMCs. This receptor was obtained from a woman in her late teens or twenties in good health. The chain uses TRBV28 and TRBJ2-5; possibly TRBD1 for D (6 bases). The CDR3 coding sequence is TGTGCCAGCAGGCCACAGGGTGGGCGAGAGACCCAGTACTTC. It yields the protein CASRPQGGRETQYF.